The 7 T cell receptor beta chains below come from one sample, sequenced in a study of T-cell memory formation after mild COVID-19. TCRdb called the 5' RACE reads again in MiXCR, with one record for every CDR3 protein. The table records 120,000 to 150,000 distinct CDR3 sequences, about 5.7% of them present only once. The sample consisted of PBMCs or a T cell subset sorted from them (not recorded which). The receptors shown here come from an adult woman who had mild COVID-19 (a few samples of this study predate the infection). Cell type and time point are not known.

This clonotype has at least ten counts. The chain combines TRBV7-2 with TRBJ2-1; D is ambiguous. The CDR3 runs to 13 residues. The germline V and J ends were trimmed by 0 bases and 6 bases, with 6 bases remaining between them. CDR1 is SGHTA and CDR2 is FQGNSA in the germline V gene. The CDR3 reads CASSLAGLNEQFF. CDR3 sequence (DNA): TGTGCCAGCAGCTTAGCGGGTCTCAATGAGCAGTTCTTC.

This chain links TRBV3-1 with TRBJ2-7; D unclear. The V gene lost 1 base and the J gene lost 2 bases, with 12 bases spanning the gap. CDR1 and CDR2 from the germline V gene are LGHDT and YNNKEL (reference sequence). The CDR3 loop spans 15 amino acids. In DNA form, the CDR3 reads TGTGCCAGCAGCCAAGGTCTGGACGGAGCCTACGAGCAGTACTTC. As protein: CASSQGLDGAYEQYF.

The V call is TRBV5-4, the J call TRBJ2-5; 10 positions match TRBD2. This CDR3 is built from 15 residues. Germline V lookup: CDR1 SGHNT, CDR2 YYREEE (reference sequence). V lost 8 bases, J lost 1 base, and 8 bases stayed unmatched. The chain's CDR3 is CASSIVAGGQETQYF. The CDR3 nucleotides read TGTGCCAGTTCGATCGTAGCGGGGGGCCAAGAGACCCAGTACTTC.

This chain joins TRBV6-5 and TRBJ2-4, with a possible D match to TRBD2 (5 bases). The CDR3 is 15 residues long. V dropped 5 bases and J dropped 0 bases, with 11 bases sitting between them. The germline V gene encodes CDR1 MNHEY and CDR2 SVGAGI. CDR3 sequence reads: CASSPGVLAKNIQYF. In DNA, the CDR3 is TGTGCCAGCAGTCCCGGGGTTCTAGCCAAAAACATTCAGTACTTC.

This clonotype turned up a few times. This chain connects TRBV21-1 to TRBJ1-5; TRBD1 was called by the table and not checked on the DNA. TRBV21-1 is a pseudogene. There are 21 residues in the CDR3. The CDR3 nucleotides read TGTGCCAGCAGCAAAGACGGGTTTATCGACAGGGACCTTAATAGCAATCAGCCCCAGCATTTT. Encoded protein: CASSKDGFIDRDLNSNQPQHF.

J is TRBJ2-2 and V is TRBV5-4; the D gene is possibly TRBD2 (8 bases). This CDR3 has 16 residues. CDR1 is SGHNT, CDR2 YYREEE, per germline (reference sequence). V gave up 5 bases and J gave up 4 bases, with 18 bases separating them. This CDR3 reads CASRRAGGLGTGELFF. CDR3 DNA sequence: TGTGCCAGCAGACGCGCAGGGGGACTAGGCACCGGGGAGCTGTTTTTT.

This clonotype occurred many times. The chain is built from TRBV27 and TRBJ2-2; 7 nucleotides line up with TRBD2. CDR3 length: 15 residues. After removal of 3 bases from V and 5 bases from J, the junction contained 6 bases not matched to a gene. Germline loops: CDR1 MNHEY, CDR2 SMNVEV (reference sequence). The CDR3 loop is CASSFTQGGTGELFF. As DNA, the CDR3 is TGTGCCAGCAGTTTCACGCAGGGAGGGACCGGGGAGCTGTTTTTT.